The next 20 T cell receptor beta chains were all read from a single sample in a study of T cells in Graves' hyperthyroidism and ophthalmopathy. The CDR3 regions of TCR beta were amplified from RNA transcripts. HTBI primers were employed in a first-round RT-PCR of the TCR CDR3. TCRdb ran MiXCR on the multiplex PCR reads and lists one entry per CDR3 protein. This sample carries hundreds of thousands of distinct CDR3 sequences, around 20% of them seen once, and the ten largest clones take roughly a sixth. The sequencing input was blood. Every receptor here comes from a woman in her forties or fifties with Graves' hyperthyroidism that later progressed to Graves' ophthalmopathy.

This clonotype was counted between two and nine times. The chain links TRBV5-4 to TRBJ1-2; no firm D call. This CDR3 is built from 16 residues. Germline values: CDR1 SGHNT, CDR2 YYREEE (reference sequence). Trimming removed 6 bases from V and 4 bases from J, with 22 bases in between. CDR3 sequence reads: CASTSRVRRRGYGYTF. CDR3 nucleotide sequence: TGTGCCAGCACCTCTAGAGTGCGGCGTCGGGGCTATGGCTACACCTTC.

This clonotype has more than one count but fewer than ten. The V gene is TRBV6-2 or TRBV6-3, the J gene TRBJ2-5; 8 bases align to TRBD1. The CDR3 consists of 15 residues. V gave up 7 bases and J gave up 5 bases; unmatched junction bases: 12. Germline CDR1 MNHEY, CDR2 SVGEGT. The DNA of the CDR3 is TGTGCCAGCACCCAGACGACAGGGGTCGGGGAGACCCAGTACTTC. It is translated as CASTQTTGVGETQYF.

This rearrangement joins TRBV19 to TRBJ1-5; the match to TRBD1 covers 8 bases. With V trimmed by 4 bases and J by 5 bases, 7 bases remained unmatched. The germline V gene encodes CDR1 LNHDA and CDR2 SQIVND (reference sequence). This CDR3 has 15 amino acids. The CDR3 loop is CASSRAGTGDQPQHF. DNA of the CDR3: TGTGCCAGTAGTAGAGCCGGGACAGGAGATCAGCCCCAGCATTTT.

This clonotype was found a few times. This chain connects TRBV6-1 to TRBJ1-1; D uncertain. V shed 8 bases and J shed 1 base, with 8 bases lying between them. This CDR3 spans 12 amino acids. CDR1 and CDR2 from the germline V gene are MNHNS and SASEGT. In DNA form, the CDR3 reads TGTGCCAGCCGGTGGGGGAACACTGAAGCTTTCTTT. Translated: CASRWGNTEAFF.

The V gene is TRBV19, the J gene TRBJ1-4; no clear D. Trimming removed 5 bases from V and 0 bases from J, with 10 bases in between. CDR3 length: 15 amino acids. Germline CDR1 is LNHDA and CDR2 is SQIVND (reference sequence). CDR3 residues: CASSVSHPTNEKLFF. DNA for the CDR3: TGTGCCAGTAGTGTCTCCCATCCAACTAATGAAAAACTGTTTTTT.

The chain has TRBV10-1 and TRBJ1-1; D unresolved. In germline, CDR1 is WNHNN, CDR2 SYGVQD (reference sequence). Trimming shortened V by 0 bases and J by 0 bases, and 8 bases separated the two germline ends. CDR3 length: 15 residues. Here the CDR3 reads CASSESPIMNTEAFF. In nucleotides, the CDR3 is TGCGCCAGCAGTGAGTCCCCGATAATGAACACTGAAGCTTTCTTT.

The genes are TRBV10-1 and TRBJ1-1, with D perhaps matching TRBD1 (5 bases). The germline CDR1 and CDR2 sequences are WNHNN and SYGVQD (reference sequence). Trimming pared 3 bases from V and 1 base from J, leaving 12 bases between. This CDR3 contains 15 residues. Here the CDR3 DNA reads TGCGCCAGCAGTGAACAGGATTCACCGAACACTGAAGCTTTCTTT. Protein sequence: CASSEQDSPNTEAFF.

This clonotype has a count of ten or more. The CDR3: CASSPSRGGANVLTF. The CDR3 DNA sequence: TGTGCCAGCAGCCCGAGTCGGGGTGGGGCCAACGTCCTGACTTTC. The rearrangement uses TRBV7-3 and TRBJ2-6; D might be TRBD2 (5 bases). V was pared by 5 bases and J by 3 bases, with 11 bases between. The germline gives CDR1 SGHTA, CDR2 FQGTGA. This CDR3 is built from 15 residues.

Concerning this clonotype: One junction end does not reproduce the germline sequence, and a read error may be involved. The chain carries TRBV27 and TRBJ2-3, with D maybe TRBD2 (6 bases). Germline lookup yields CDR1 MNHEY and CDR2 SMNVEV (reference sequence). This CDR3 region has 15 residues. The CDR3 DNA reads as TGTACCAGCAGTTTCTGGGCGGGAAGCACAGATACGCAGTATTTT. Translated: CTSSFWAGSTDTQYF.

This clonotype was observed a handful of times. The genes are TRBV30 and TRBJ2-7; TRBD1 aligns across 7 bases. The junction had 6 bases not matched to a gene; V was cut back by 1 base and J by 0 bases. Germline assignment: CDR1 GTSNPN and CDR2 SVGIG (reference sequence). This CDR3 is built from 15 residues. CDR3 amino acids: CAWSAGTVRSYEQYF. The CDR3, as DNA: TGTGCCTGGAGTGCGGGGACAGTGCGCTCCTACGAGCAGTACTTC.

This clonotype was counted a few times. In DNA form, the CDR3 reads TGTGCCAGCAGGGGACAGGGGACAACTAATGAAAAACTGTTTTTT. Translation: CASRGQGTTNEKLFF. The chain recombines TRBV2 with TRBJ1-4, with TRBD1 matching 10 bases. This CDR3 contains 15 residues. The V gene's germline CDR1 is SNHLY and CDR2 FYNNEI. Trimming took 6 bases from V and 0 from J; bases not matched to a gene: 1.

A note on this clonotype: Being one base from a much bigger clone, this may be a read error. The gene calls are TRBV12-3 or TRBV12-4 and TRBJ2-2; 8 bases are a match to TRBD1. The CDR3 is 16 residues long. The CDR3 region is CASSHPTGANTGEPFF. CDR3 nucleotides: TGTGCCAGCAGCCACCCGACAGGGGCTAACACCGGGGAGCCGTTTTTT.

This clonotype was detected ten times or more. This sequence joins TRBV20-1 and TRBJ1-6; D is ambiguous. Germline CDR1 DFQATT, CDR2 SNEGSKA (reference sequence). This CDR3 is 15 amino acids long. Trimming left V 4 bases short and J 0 bases short, with 10 bases between. The CDR3 DNA is TGCAGTGCTATGTATAGGAGCTCCTATAATTCACCCCTCCACTTT. Encoded protein: CSAMYRSSYNSPLHF.

The chain has TRBV13 and TRBJ2-5; D gene ambiguous. The CDR3 runs 15 residues. Germline V lookup: CDR1 PRHDT, CDR2 FYEKMQ (reference sequence). V dropped 5 bases and J dropped 4 bases, with 17 bases sitting between them. DNA for the CDR3: TGTGCCAGCAGCCCCTCCATGGGGTTTAGAGAGACCCAGTACTTC. Encoded protein: CASSPSMGFRETQYF.

This clonotype was counted many times. The rearrangement uses TRBV12-3 or TRBV12-4 and TRBJ1-5; D is undetermined. The CDR3 is 15 amino acids. Between the trimmed V and J ends, which lost 8 bases and 1 base, there was a span of 15 bases. In DNA form, the CDR3 reads TGTGCCAGCTGCCGGACCGGGTTAAGCAATCAGCCCCAGCATTTT. It codes for CASCRTGLSNQPQHF.

In this sample, this clonotype turned up many times. The V call is TRBV18, the J call TRBJ2-1, with D possibly being TRBD1 (6 bases). Germline loops: CDR1 KGHSH, CDR2 LQKENI. The ends were cut back, 1 base at V and 2 bases at J, with 9 bases in the middle. This CDR3 is built from 15 residues. Here the CDR3 reads CASSPRGQTYNEQFF. CDR3 in DNA: TGTGCCAGCTCACCACGGGGACAAACCTACAATGAGCAGTTCTTC. Combining the CDR3 with reference TRBV18 and TRBJ2-1 gives the whole variable domain NAGVMQNPRHLVRRRGQEARLRCSPMKGHSHVYWYRQLPEEGLKFMVYLQKENIIDESGMPKERFSAEFPKEGPSILRIQQVVRGDSAAYFCASSPRGQTYNEQFFGPGTRLTVL.

This clonotype was seen repeatedly, ten times or more. The rearrangement uses TRBV2 and TRBJ2-3; no clear D. Trimming pared 6 bases from V and 0 bases from J, leaving 19 bases between. This CDR3 contains 17 residues. Germline V CDR1 and CDR2: SNHLY, FYNNEI. The CDR3 DNA sequence: TGTGCCAGCAGGTACCCTTTATCCTATGGGAGCACAGATACGCAGTATTTT. Protein product: CASRYPLSYGSTDTQYF.

This clonotype was picked up a small number of times. This may arise from a read error, as a much more abundant clone is one base away. The chain employs TRBV2 and TRBJ1-1; no firm D call. The germline V gene has CDR1 SNHLY and CDR2 FYNNEI. The CDR3 is 12 residues long. This chain's CDR3 is CTSKESNTEAFF. The CDR3 nucleotides read TGTACCAGCAAAGAGTCGAACACTGAAGCTTTCTTT.

This clonotype was counted between two and nine times. This chain joins TRBV5-5 and TRBJ2-5; the D call may be TRBD1 or TRBD2 (6 bases each). Germline-derived CDR1 and CDR2 are SGHKS and YYEKEE (reference sequence). V lost 3 bases to trimming and J lost 2 bases, with 14 bases between them. The CDR3 extends over 15 amino acids. In DNA, the CDR3 is TGTGCCAGCAGCTCGGGACGGAGGGGGCAAGAGACCCAGTACTTC. Translation: CASSSGRRGQETQYF. The full variable domain, completed using reference TRBV5-5 and TRBJ2-5, is DAGVTQSPTHLIKTRGQQVTLRCSPISGHKSVSWYQQVLGQGPQFIFQYYEKEERGRGNFPDRFSARQFPNYSSELNVNALLLGDSALYLCASSSGRRGQETQYFGPGTRLLVL.

At least ten counts were recorded for this clonotype. This chain uses TRBV20-1 with TRBJ1-1, with D perhaps matching TRBD1 (6 bases). V dropped 6 bases and J dropped 5 bases, with 16 bases sitting between them. This CDR3 spans 13 amino acids. Germline V lookup: CDR1 DFQATT, CDR2 SNEGSKA (reference sequence). The CDR3 sequence is CSASSGTQTEAFF. CDR3 sequence (DNA): TGCAGTGCGAGCTCCGGGACACAAACTGAAGCTTTCTTT.